This T cell receptor beta chain emerged from a study of OX40 agonist ivuxolimab in advanced cancers. On this clone: Its antigen remains unknown. The junction differs from germline at one of its ends, possibly a read error.

Notes on the study in general: Specificity for antigen went undetermined in the expanded peripheral T cells. The average count of expanded clones was higher among CD8+ T cells than among CD4+.

Germline V gene sequence: CDR1 SGHAT, CDR2 FQNNGV. This CDR3 comprises 15 residues. Libraries were prepared by immunoSEQ multiplex PCR; TCRdb keeps only in-frame clonotypes and omits some of them. The sample records tens of thousands of clones, 84% being singletons. The input for sequencing was CD4+ or CD8+ T cells sorted from blood, taken in a trial of the OX40 agonist ivuxolimab. This TCR came from an adult with an advanced solid tumor such as melanoma, head and neck, liver or kidney cancer. The chain recombines TRBV11-2 with TRBJ1-2, with unresolved D. In DNA, the CDR3 is TGTGCCAGCAGCGTAGAGACAACCAGATTGGATGGCTACACCTTC. Amino acids: CASSVETTRLDGYTF.